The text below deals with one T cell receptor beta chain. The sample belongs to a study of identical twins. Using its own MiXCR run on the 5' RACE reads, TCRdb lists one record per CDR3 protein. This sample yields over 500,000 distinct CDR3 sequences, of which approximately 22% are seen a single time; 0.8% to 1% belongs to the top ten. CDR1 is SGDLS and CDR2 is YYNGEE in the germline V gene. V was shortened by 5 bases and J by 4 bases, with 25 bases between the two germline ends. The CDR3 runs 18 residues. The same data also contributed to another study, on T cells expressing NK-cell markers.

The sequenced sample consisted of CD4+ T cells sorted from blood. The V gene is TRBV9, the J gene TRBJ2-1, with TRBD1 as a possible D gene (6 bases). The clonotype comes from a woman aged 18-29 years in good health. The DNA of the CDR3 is TGTGCCAGCAGTTCCAGGGCTGGGACACCAAGGAAATACAATGAGCAGTTCTTC. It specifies CASSSRAGTPRKYNEQFF. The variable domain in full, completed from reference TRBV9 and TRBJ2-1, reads DSGVTQTPKHLITATGQRVTLRCSPRSGDLSVYWYQQSLDQGLQFLIQYYNGEERAKGNILERFSAQQFPDLHSELNLSSLELGDSALYFCASSSRAGTPRKYNEQFFGPGTRLTVL.